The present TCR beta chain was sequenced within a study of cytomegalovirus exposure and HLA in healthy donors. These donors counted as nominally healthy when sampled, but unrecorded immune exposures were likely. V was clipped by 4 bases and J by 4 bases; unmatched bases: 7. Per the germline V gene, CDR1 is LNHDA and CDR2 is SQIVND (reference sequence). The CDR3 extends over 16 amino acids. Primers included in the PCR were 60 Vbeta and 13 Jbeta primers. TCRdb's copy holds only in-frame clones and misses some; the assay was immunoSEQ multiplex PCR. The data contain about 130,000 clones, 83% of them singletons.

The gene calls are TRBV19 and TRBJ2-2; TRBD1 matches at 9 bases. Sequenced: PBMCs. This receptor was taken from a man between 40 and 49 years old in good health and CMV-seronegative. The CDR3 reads CASSRPPGQGTGELFF. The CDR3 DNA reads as TGTGCCAGTAGTAGACCTCCGGGACAGGGCACCGGGGAGCTGTTTTTT.